This T cell receptor beta chain was documented in a study of cytomegalovirus exposure and HLA in healthy donors (dated by TCRdb to the late 2010s). Regarding the complete study: According to an earlier analysis of a few hundred of the donors, 150 million to 200 million T cells yielded 120 million or so unique TCR beta sequences and roughly 280 Gb of sequence data. Among some 410 genotyped donors of the cohort, an average of approximately 250,000 unique TCR beta nucleotide sequences were sequenced per donor, around 18% of them non-productive. The study aimed to test whether cataloging public T cell receptors could reveal signatures of past pathogen exposure. An early release covering 550 to 650 HLA-typed donors comprised 300 to 350 gigabases of sequencing data and around 86 million unique TCR sequences. Rather than drawing on any new phenotypic data, the later analysis identified candidate immune exposures from TCR beta sequences and the way those sequences occurred across donors. Because of strong linkage in the cohort, roughly five DR-DQ haplotypes were treated as single units for association and clustering. In an earlier analysis of around 540 of the donors, high-throughput TCR beta sequencing was used to judge whether each TCR beta V gene segment behaved as functional or pseudogenic. HLA typing covered class I and class II loci at four-digit resolution. Along with the roughly 710-subject first cohort, a separate validation cohort of 120 different subjects was used. Alongside the repertoire data, information on donor age, sex, ethnicity and CMV serostatus was compiled. Typing coverage differed by locus: A, B, C, DRB1 and DQB1 were typed in roughly 620-630 donors, DQA1 in about 500, DPA1 in 600 to 610, and DPB1 in 472. Using immunosequencing, the study profiled T cell repertoires from around 680 subjects and related those repertoires to cytomegalovirus serostatus. Among the roughly 390 genotyped donors, around 79% belonged to the genetic ancestry cluster associated with self-reported Caucasian donors. High-throughput TCR immunosequencing, statistical association of individual TCRs with disease status, and machine learning were combined to predict cytomegalovirus infection status. A later genetic analysis took genome-wide SNP genotypes for about three fifths of the 666 donors and used that subset as a discovery cohort. Every discovery cohort repertoire had been produced on one sequencing platform. In a later analysis, previously published TCR beta repertoires from 550 to 700 donors were re-analyzed and high-resolution HLA genotyping was added so that TCR occurrence patterns could be studied. Results the study describes overall, beyond this receptor: Because counts were too low, roughly 17 rarely observed V segments, including chromosome 9 orphons, were left out of the earlier analysis of a few hundred of the donors. In vitro tests confirmed that a few of the cytomegalovirus-associated TCR beta chains recognize cytomegalovirus antigens. A cluster of highly shared sequence variants was judged likely to be a technical artifact of the sequencing pipeline. In the study, about 150 TCR beta chains were listed as associated with cytomegalovirus. For the cohort, immune exposure information was limited to CMV serostatus. Correlated functional status among segregating V segments might be attributable to linkage disequilibrium, but an unknown experimental factor could not be ruled out. Roughly uniform sequencing depth across donors was assumed in presence/absence analyses, although this assumption may not hold. According to a later genetic analysis, donors in an Asian-associated ancestry cluster had fewer N-insertions in productive TCRs than the approximately 670-donor mean. When HLA alleles, especially DR and DQ, strongly co-occurred, attributing TCR associations to individual alleles was difficult. A further reported finding was that TCR beta sequences accurately predicted the HLA-A and HLA-B alleles for most subjects in the first cohort. According to the authors, the approach could potentially be generalized to other disease states and immunological phenotypes. The cohort was sequenced for TCR beta chains only, and without alpha or paired-chain data the features that could be detected were limited. In a later analysis, 16,951 TCR beta sequences were associated with specific HLA alleles at a false discovery rate of 0.05. In both the original and validation cohorts, the classifier was reported to diagnose cytomegalovirus status with high specificity and sensitivity. While some public TCRs were present in many individuals, most TCR sequences turned up only very rarely across donors. In an earlier analysis of over 550 of the donors, most TCR beta V segments were observed in productive rearrangements about 90% or about 30% of the time, broadly matching IMGT annotations. Because HLA typing was missing for some donors at each locus, association tests included only the typed subset. A later analysis found that TCR association rates varied across HLA loci, with DRB1 alleles showing the most associated TCRs and HLA-C alleles the fewest. In a later analysis, most CMV-associated TCR beta chains were found to appear HLA-restricted, with HLA associations seemingly driven largely by CMV exposure. V-gene and J-gene trimming of TCR beta chains was associated with a missense DCLRE1C variant in a later genetic analysis, and the association was replicated in an independent cohort. In a later analysis, HLA-associated TCR beta chains were found to be more clonally expanded and to have lower generation probabilities than equally common non-associated chains. In a later analysis, several top co-occurrence clusters were reported to appear linked to parvovirus B19, influenza, CMV and Epstein-Barr virus. The 87-base-pair reads could not distinguish some IMGT-functional V segments, including TRBV6-2 and TRBV6-3, so those segments were excluded.

Library preparation used the immunoSEQ multiplex PCR assay. For the multiplex PCR, a mixture combining 60 forward primers for TCR Vbeta segments and 13 reverse primers for TCR Jbeta segments was used. A multiplex PCR assay on genomic DNA amplified the CDR3 region of rearranged TCR beta genes. The Illumina HiSeq System was used to sequence the amplified TCR beta libraries as 87-base-pair reads. The paper's data handling went like this. Across the 670 or so repertoires, a later analysis counted tens of millions of unique TCR beta chains, about 10 million of which were shared by at least two donors. A nearest-neighbor algorithm error-corrected the raw reads and collapsed the reads into unique sequences, merging closely related sequences to remove PCR and sequencing errors. Alignment of CDR3 sequences to IMGT reference sequences was used to assign V, D and J gene segments. For a sequence to be retained, a match of at least six nucleotides to both a V gene segment and a J gene segment was required. A rearrangement counted as productive if the CDR3 had no stop codons and remained in frame with V and J, and every other rearrangement counted as non-productive. Following IMGT convention, CDR3 was defined as the stretch from the second conserved V-encoded cysteine up to the conserved J-encoded phenylalanine. The earlier analysis of about 590 of the donors excluded sequences that lacked an unambiguous match to a single V gene segment. An earlier analysis of some 610 of the donors called V segments functional above 56.7% productive rearrangements and segregating when the between-donor standard deviation exceeded 5%. A statistical classification framework was built to diagnose cytomegalovirus status from the catalog of TCR beta chain sequences. In a later analysis, TCR nucleotide sequences were compared against IMGT/GENE-DB human TR gene sequences so that V and J genes could be assigned. The TCRdist pipeline was used in a later analysis to assign CDR3 sequences and most-parsimonious VDJ recombination scenarios. In a later analysis, each TCR beta chain was defined by its CDR3 amino acid sequence together with its V-gene family, and reads without a unique V-gene family were excluded. In a later analysis, approximately 590 highly shared, low-generation-probability nucleotide sequences were removed to address suspected cross-contamination and a sequencing artifact. For each public chain, a later analysis derived a clonal expansion index from normalized ranks of inferred template counts within each repertoire. In a later analysis, generation probabilities were computed using a VDJ recombination model fitted to out-of-frame rearrangements, and the results were checked against IGoR. Hypergeometric tests were used in a later analysis to score TCR-TCR, TCR-HLA and TCR-CMV co-occurrence, with a repertoire-size bias correction applied to the TCR pairs. To estimate false discovery rates, a later analysis permuted the HLA or CMV assignments 20 times. In a later analysis, co-occurring TCRs were grouped using DBSCAN, and TCRdist sequence similarity was added for clustering within HLA-allele-positive subsets. For co-occurrence clustering, repertoires with fewer than 30,000 or more than 120,000 public chains were excluded, along with five repertoires with anomalous nucleotide sharing. TCRdb mirrors the immuneACCESS table, restricted to in-frame sequences. Some clones are absent from its copies; in checked studies, under half trace to an unresolved V gene, and the reason for the others is unknown. V and J calls plus clone size are reproduced from that table; the DNA served to infer D and trimming. The sample data list some 41,000 clones, and roughly half of these were observed just once. About 6.3% of the sample lies in the top ten.

The CDR3 goes from the cysteine to the phenylalanine over 15 residues. This entry keeps only the CDR3 DNA: 45 bases, framed from base 1. V is clipped by 3 bases and J by 4 bases, and the sequence between their germline boundaries is 13 bases long. In the germline V gene, CDR1 corresponds to SGHRS and CDR2 to YFSETQ. As concerns this clone: The target of this receptor is not known. No base qualities exist here, and no much larger clone lies one base off it.

The cohort was made up of several hundred healthy bone marrow donors. At the time of sampling, every cohort member was nominally healthy, though immune exposures that went unrecorded were likely present. The donor was CMV seronegative and was included in the group of hundreds of seronegative cohort members. A peripheral blood sample was collected from each donor, and TCR beta sequencing was performed on peripheral blood mononuclear cells. The Qiagen DNeasy Blood Extraction Kit was used to extract genomic DNA from the blood cell samples. The sequence was obtained from a man between 60 and 75 years old in good health and CMV-seronegative. The material sequenced was PBMCs. The sequence links TRBV5-1 to TRBJ2-2, and TRBD1 may be the D gene, going by 5 matching bases. The sequence in DNA is TGCGCCAGCAGCTCGATGACAGTGTCCACCGGGGAGCTGTTTTTT. Protein translation: CASSSMTVSTGELFF.